This T cell receptor (beta chain) was documented in a study of T cells in localized non-small cell lung cancer. General observations from the study: Higher blood T cell density tracked longer overall survival. Among the tissues sampled, uninvolved adjacent lung had the highest T cell clonality, above tumor. Detection in adjacent lung was observed for a median roughly 55 of the top 100 tumor clones. Because only a single region of the tumor was sequenced, heterogeneity remains possible.

Points on this clone: Its antigen is unknown.

Using immunoSEQ multiplex PCR, the repertoire was profiled, and TCRdb retains in-frame clones only, with some absent. Of about 24,000 clones in the sample, 70% to 90% are singletons; the top ten hold 9.4%. The CDR3 totals 16 residues. Trimming removed 3 bases at V and 5 bases at J, with 20 bases between. Germline-derived CDR1 and CDR2 are SGDLS and YYNGEE. This TCR was recovered from a woman aged 35-70 years with stage III lung adenocarcinoma. The source material was peripheral blood mononuclear cells, sampled before any cancer treatment. V is TRBV9 and J is TRBJ2-5; D remains unclear. DNA of the CDR3: TGTGCCAGCAGCGCATCAACCAACGAGAGGCGGGAGACCCAGTACTTC. As protein: CASSASTNERRETQYF. The whole variable domain, remainder taken from reference TRBV9 and TRBJ2-5, is DSGVTQTPKHLITATGQRVTLRCSPRSGDLSVYWYQQSLDQGLQFLIQYYNGEERAKGNILERFSAQQFPDLHSELNLSSLELGDSALYFCASSASTNERRETQYFGPGTRLLVL.